Detailed here is one T cell receptor beta chain. No antigen is known for it. These data originate in a study of shared clonotypes between healthy human individuals. Findings and caveats of the study: Richness estimates generally favored naive over memory subsets.

There were no recent acute infections or vaccinations among the donors, who were healthy HIV-negative adults. Repertoires were generated with immunoSEQ multiplex PCR, while TCRdb's copy carries only in-frame clones and drops some. The data hold some 2,400,000 clones, with almost 96% observed a single time. This TCR came from a man younger than 35 in good health. What was sequenced was naive CD4+ T cells sorted from blood. This sample's subset: CD45RA+ positively selected.

The CDR3 nucleotides are TGTGCCAGCAGCCAAGCCGGGGGCACGGTCGGCTACACCTTC. It is translated as CASSQAGGTVGYTF. The V and J genes are TRBV14 and TRBJ1-2, with D possibly being TRBD1 (6 bases). This CDR3 comprises 14 residues. CDR1 and CDR2 (germline): SGHDN, FVKESK. The ends were cut back, 1 base at V and 8 bases at J, with 14 bases in the middle.